Given below is one T cell receptor beta chain in context. This entry belongs to a study of patients and donors after allogeneic stem cell transplantation. The V and J ends lost 5 bases and 2 bases, in that order; junction bases with no gene match: 6. Germline V gene lookup returns CDR1 KGHDR and CDR2 SFDVKD. This CDR3 region has 15 residues. TCRdb reprocessed the RT-PCR reads via MiXCR and lists one record per CDR3 protein. The table has some 150,000 distinct CDR3 sequences, about two fifths seen once; the top ten hold 50%. The chain is built from TRBV24-1 and TRBJ1-1, with 8 bases lining up with TRBD1. Sequencing used blood, either unsorted or a sorted T cell fraction (not recorded which). The sequence was obtained from a human donor who was either an allogeneic HSCT recipient or a stem cell or donor lymphocyte infusion donor (not recorded which). It is not recorded whose cells these are; they may come from a transplant donor. CDR3 nucleotide sequence: TGTGCCACCAGTGTTAACAGGGGGTTTAACACTGAAGCTTTCTTT. It encodes CATSVNRGFNTEAFF.